This is a list of T cell receptor beta chains from one sample in a study of regulatory T cells in long-lasting Graves disease. TCRdb reprocessed the multiplex PCR reads via MiXCR and lists one record per CDR3 protein. The sample shows about 610,000 distinct CDR3 sequences, approximately 16% of them seen only once. The sample was also reused in another study, on T cells in Graves' hyperthyroidism and ophthalmopathy.

Sample: peripheral blood mononuclear cells (PBMCs), taken at new diagnosis, from a patient treated with antithyroid drugs. The receptors were gathered from a man aged 18-30 years with Graves disease. The CDR3 runs from the conserved cysteine through the conserved F or W. Fields, in order: clone size, D gene, J gene, V gene, CDR3 DNA, CDR3 protein. The D gene is left open where the match is weak. Clone size is stated in some rows and not others, as once, few, many or a class when expanded.

>many|-|TRBJ2-1|TRBV5-1
TGCGCCAGCAGCTTGGGCAGGGGAGGAGAGCAGTTCTTC
CASSLGRGGEQFF
>-|TRBD1|TRBJ2-7|TRBV29-1
TGCAGCGTGGGACAGGGGGTATCCTACGAGCAGTACTTC
CSVGQGVSYEQYF
>many|-|TRBJ2-3|TRBV6-1
TGTGCCAGCAGTGAATACAAAGATACGCAGTATTTT
CASSEYKDTQYF
>few|-|TRBJ2-4|TRBV6-1
TGTGCCAGCAGTGAATGGAGGCAGGCCAAAAACATTCAGTACTTC
CASSEWRQAKNIQYF
>many|-|TRBJ2-3|TRBV14
TGTGCCAGCAGCCAAGAGACAGAGAACACAGATACGCAGTATTTT
CASSQETENTDTQYF
>many|-|TRBJ2-1|TRBV28
TGTGCCAGCATCACGACAGGCTCGCACAATGAGCAGTTCTTC
CASITTGSHNEQFF
>-|-|TRBJ2-7|TRBV2
TGTGCCAGCAAGGTACTGGCCTACGAGCAGTACTTC
CASKVLAYEQYF
>-|-|TRBJ1-6|TRBV7-2
TGTGCCAGCAGCCTACTAGTAGACATACCGAATCCGGATTCACCCCTCCACTTT
CASSLLVDIPNPDSPLHF
>many|-|TRBJ2-2|TRBV11-2
TGTGCCAGCAGCTTCGGATCGGGGACCGGGGAGCTGTTTTTT
CASSFGSGTGELFF
>-|TRBD1|TRBJ2-3|TRBV5-1
TGCGCCAGCAGCTTTCGGGACAGGGCTACAGATACGCAGTATTTT
CASSFRDRATDTQYF
>few|-|TRBJ1-1|TRBV6-1
TGTGCCAGCTCTTCCCCGGGGATTATAGGTGAAGCTTTCTTT
CASSSPGIIGEAFF
>many|-|TRBJ1-1|TRBV6-5
TGTGCCAGCAGTTACGGACAGCGGAGTGAAGCTTTCTTT
CASSYGQRSEAFF
>many|TRBD2|TRBJ2-1|TRBV11-2
TGTGCCAGCAGCTTAGATCCCGGGGGGAGTCTCTCCTACAATGAGCAGTTCTTC
CASSLDPGGSLSYNEQFF
>few|-|TRBJ1-1|TRBV7-3
TGTGCCAGCAGCTTAAGTCTAGACCATGAAGCTTTCTTT
CASSLSLDHEAFF
>few|TRBD2|TRBJ2-1|TRBV20-1
TGCAGTGCTAGAACTAGCGGGAGGGACAGTGAGCAGTTCTTC
CSARTSGRDSEQFF
>few|TRBD2|TRBJ2-5|TRBV20-1
TGCAGTGGCCGGCTTAGCGGGAGTTTTTTCCAAGAGACCCAGTACTTC
CSGRLSGSFFQETQYF
>few|TRBD1|TRBJ2-1|TRBV30
TGTGCCTGGAGTGAGGGGACAGGGTACAATGAGCAGTTCTTC
CAWSEGTGYNEQFF
>many|-|TRBJ2-7|TRBV28
TGTGCCAGCAGGGGGGGCATCTCCTACGAGCAGTACTTC
CASRGGISYEQYF
>-|TRBD2|TRBJ2-1|TRBV9
TGTGCCAGCAGCGTAGCTATCGAAGCGGGAGTTGACTACAATGAGCAGTTCTTC
CASSVAIEAGVDYNEQFF
>-|TRBD1|TRBJ2-5|TRBV12-3/TRBV12-4
TGTGCCAGCAGTTCCACCTCCCGGGACAGGGGGGAAGAGACCCAGTACTTC
CASSSTSRDRGEETQYF
>many|TRBD1|TRBJ1-4|TRBV25-1
TGTGCCAGCAGTGAACAGGGACAGAGTAATGAAAAACTGTTTTTT
CASSEQGQSNEKLFF
>few|TRBD2|TRBJ2-1|TRBV6-8
TGTGCCAGCGGGTTGAAAGCGGGAGTTAACTACAATGAGCAGTTCTTC
CASGLKAGVNYNEQFF
>-|TRBD2|TRBJ2-1|TRBV2
TGTGCCAGCAGCCAATACCGGCCGGGACTAGCGGGAGACTATGAGCAGTTCTTC
CASSQYRPGLAGDYEQFF
>few|-|TRBJ2-5|TRBV29-1
TGCAGCGCCGTGCCTGGGGTGTACCAAGAGACCCAGTACTTC
CSAVPGVYQETQYF
>many|-|TRBJ1-2|TRBV28
TGTGCCAGCAAACGCAGGGGTATCGGTGGTGGCTACACCTTC
CASKRRGIGGGYTF
>many|TRBD2|TRBJ2-2|TRBV12-3/TRBV12-4
TGTGCCAGCAGTCGACTAGCGGGGGGCGGGGAGCTGTTTTTT
CASSRLAGGGELFF
>many|-|TRBJ1-1|TRBV7-9
TGTGCCAGCAGCCCAGATCGACGGGGTGAGGCGCAGGACACTGAAGCTTTCTTT
CASSPDRRGEAQDTEAFF
>few|-|TRBJ2-3|TRBV6-2/TRBV6-3
TGTGCCAGCAGTTACTTAACGGTTCGGTCGGGCACAGATACGCAGTATTTT
CASSYLTVRSGTDTQYF
>few|-|TRBJ2-3|TRBV14
TGTGCCAGCAGCCAAGATCGGGCCGTAACGCAGTATTTT
CASSQDRAVTQYF
>-|TRBD2|TRBJ2-7|TRBV4-1
TGCGCCAGCAGCCAAGAAAAGGGCCTAGCGGGAGGTGACGAGCAGTACTTC
CASSQEKGLAGGDEQYF
>many|TRBD2|TRBJ2-7|TRBV5-5
TGTGCCAGCAGCTGGGGGACTAGTCGGGGCGAGCAGTACTTC
CASSWGTSRGEQYF
>-|-|TRBJ2-3|TRBV4-1
TGCGCCAGCAGCCAAGAAGGGATTCGTGGTGGGGATACGCAGTATTTT
CASSQEGIRGGDTQYF
>-|-|TRBJ2-7|TRBV19
TGTGCCACTTCGACCGCGGTGGGGGCCTACGAGCAGTACTTC
CATSTAVGAYEQYF
>many|TRBD1|TRBJ1-4|TRBV20-1
TGCAGTGCACACAGGGGGGCAAATGAAAAACTGTTTTTT
CSAHRGANEKLFF
>-|-|TRBJ2-3|TRBV24-1
TGTGCCACCAGTGATAATTGGGATACGCAGTATTTT
CATSDNWDTQYF
>-|-|TRBJ1-2|TRBV6-5
TGTGCCAGCAGTTCGGTGACAGAAAACTATGGCTACACCTTC
CASSSVTENYGYTF
>few|-|TRBJ2-3|TRBV6-9
TGTGCCAGCAGTTACTTGGGGGCGTTCCCCCCTTATTCCAGCACAGATACGCAGTATTTT
CASSYLGAFPPYSSTDTQYF
>many|-|TRBJ2-7|TRBV7-9
TGTGCCAGCAGCGGCAGGGGGAGGAACGAGCAGTACTTC
CASSGRGRNEQYF
>few|-|TRBJ2-5|TRBV13
TGTGCCAGCAGCCGATCTAGGGGGGGGGAGACCCAGTACTTC
CASSRSRGGETQYF
>many|-|TRBJ1-1|TRBV5-1
TGCGCCAGCAGCTTGGACAGGAAGGGCTCTGAAGCTTTCTTT
CASSLDRKGSEAFF
>many|-|TRBJ2-3|TRBV28
TGTGCCAGCAGTTCCGTTTCCAAGAGCACAGATACGCAGTATTTT
CASSSVSKSTDTQYF